This TCR beta chain was identified in a study of T cell repertoires in cytomegalovirus infection. This clonotype was seen more than once but under ten times. This CDR3 is 19 amino acids long. With V trimmed by 6 bases and J by 2 bases, 13 bases remained unmatched. TCRdb re-called the reads with MiXCR, one entry per CDR3 protein. The table records 90,000 to 120,000 distinct CDR3 sequences, more than 20% of them present only once. This clonotype was obtained from a human donor in good health (CMV status not recorded). Some clones in this sample may be carry-over from other donors' samples. The sequenced sample was CD8+ T cells from PBMCs. The rearrangement uses TRBV12-3 or TRBV12-4 and TRBJ2-3; the match to TRBD2 covers 14 bases. CDR3 residues: CASSTKTSGGASTTDTQYF. DNA of the CDR3: TGTGCCAGCAGCACCAAGACTAGCGGGGGGGCTTCTACCACAGATACGCAGTATTTT.